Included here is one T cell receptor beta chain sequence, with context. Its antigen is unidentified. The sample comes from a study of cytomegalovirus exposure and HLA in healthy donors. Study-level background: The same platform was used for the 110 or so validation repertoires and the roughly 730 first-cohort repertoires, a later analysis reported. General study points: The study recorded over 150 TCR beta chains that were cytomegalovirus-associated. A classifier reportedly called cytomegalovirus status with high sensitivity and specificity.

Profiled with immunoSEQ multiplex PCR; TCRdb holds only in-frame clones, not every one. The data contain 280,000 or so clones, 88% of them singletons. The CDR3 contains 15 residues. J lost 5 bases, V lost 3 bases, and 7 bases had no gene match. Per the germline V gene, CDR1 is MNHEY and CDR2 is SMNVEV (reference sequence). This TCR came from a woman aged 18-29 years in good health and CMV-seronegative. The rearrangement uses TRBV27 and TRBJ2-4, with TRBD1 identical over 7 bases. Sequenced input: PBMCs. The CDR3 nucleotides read TGTGCCAGCAGTTTTGTTCCGACAGGGCAAAACATTCAGTACTTC. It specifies CASSFVPTGQNIQYF.